Listed below are T cell receptor beta chains from one sample, sequenced in a study of blood T cell repertoires in COVID-19. Some clones are missing from TCRdb's copy, which holds only in-frame ones; the method was immunoSEQ multiplex PCR. Here the sample spans approximately 70,000 clones, roughly 84% being singletons. The sequenced material came from peripheral blood. The receptor source for this set is a woman aged 60-70 years with acute or convalescent COVID-19. The CDR3 runs from the conserved cysteine through the conserved F or W. A D gene is named only where the DNA matches it firmly. Rows may omit the clone size; those that give it use once, few, many or a size class.

V gene,J gene,D gene,clone size,CDR3 DNA,CDR3 protein
TRBV15,TRBJ2-3,TRBD2,NA,TGTGCCACCAGCGATACTAGCGGGGGCTTCACAGATACGCAGTATTTT,CATSDTSGGFTDTQYF
TRBV5-6,TRBJ1-1,NA,NA,TGTGCCAGCAGCTTGCGTGGTGGCAGGTTGAACACTGAAGCTTTCTTT,CASSLRGGRLNTEAFF
TRBV7-9,TRBJ1-1,NA,once,TGTGCCAGCAGCCTTCTTCAGGTAGCTGAAGCTTTCTTT,CASSLLQVAEAFF
TRBV5-1,TRBJ2-1,NA,NA,TGCGCCAGCAGCTTGGCTAGCCGAACTCCCAATGAGCAGTTCTTC,CASSLASRTPNEQFF
TRBV4-2,TRBJ2-1,NA,few,TGTGCCAGCAGCTCGAGGAATGAGCAGTTCTTC,CASSSRNEQFF
TRBV30,TRBJ2-1,NA,once,TGTGCCTGGAGTGCCGGAACTAACAATGAGCAGTTCTTC,CAWSAGTNNEQFF
TRBV7-9,TRBJ1-5,TRBD1,NA,TGTGCCAGCAGCTTAGCCTCACAGGGGAGAGCAAATCAGCCCCAGCATTTT,CASSLASQGRANQPQHF
TRBV6-5,TRBJ1-2,NA,once,TGTGCCAGCAGGCTAGGCCAGAGCTATGGCTACACCTTC,CASRLGQSYGYTF
TRBV9,TRBJ2-7,NA,once,TGTGCCAGCAGCGTAGAACCGGGGGTTTCCGACGAGCAGTACTTC,CASSVEPGVSDEQYF
TRBV9,TRBJ2-2,NA,NA,TGTGCCAGCAGCCCCGGTCCGGGGGTTAACACCGGGGAGCTGTTTTTT,CASSPGPGVNTGELFF
TRBV11-2,TRBJ2-1,TRBD1,NA,TGTGCCAGCAGCCGGTTTGGGACAGAGCCCAGCAATGAGCAGTTCTTC,CASSRFGTEPSNEQFF
TRBV29-1,TRBJ1-1,NA,NA,TGCAGCGTAGGGGAACGGGGGGGTGAAGCTTTCTTT,CSVGERGGEAFF
TRBV27,TRBJ2-3,NA,NA,TGTGCCAGCAGTTCCGTGACAGATACGCAGTATTTT,CASSSVTDTQYF
TRBV3-1/TRBV3-2,TRBJ1-1,NA,NA,TGTGCCAGCAGCCATTCGGGCAGGGAGAACACTGAAGCTTTCTTT,CASSHSGRENTEAFF
TRBV24-1,TRBJ2-7,NA,NA,TGTGCCACCAGTGATTTCTATTTTGTCGGGGTACAGTCATCCTACGAGCAGTACTTC,CATSDFYFVGVQSSYEQYF
TRBV25-1,TRBJ2-3,NA,NA,TGTGCCAGCAGTGAAAAAGCTTTCTGGGCCCCCTCAGATACGCAGTATTTT,CASSEKAFWAPSDTQYF
TRBV5-1,TRBJ2-3,NA,NA,TGCGCCAGCAGTCCAGACAAGACGTTCACAGATACGCAGTATTTT,CASSPDKTFTDTQYF
TRBV10-3,TRBJ2-1,NA,few,TGTGCCATCGTAGGCGGAGATGAGCAGTTCTTC,CAIVGGDEQFF
TRBV6-5,TRBJ1-3,NA,NA,TGTGCCAGCAGGGAGGGTCACGGAAACACCATATATTTT,CASREGHGNTIYF
TRBV2,TRBJ1-2,TRBD1,NA,TGTGCCAGCAGTGCCGACAGGGGCGGAGGCTACACCTTC,CASSADRGGGYTF
TRBV5-1,TRBJ1-6,TRBD1,NA,TGCGCCAGCAGCTCCGGGACAGGTAATTCACCCCTCCACTTT,CASSSGTGNSPLHF
TRBV18,TRBJ1-2,NA,NA,TGTGCCAGCTCACTCCGACAGGCAACTAACTATGGCTACACCTTC,CASSLRQATNYGYTF
TRBV2,TRBJ1-6,TRBD1,NA,TGTGCCAGCAGGGGACAGGAGAGCTCCTATAATTCACCCCTCCACTTT,CASRGQESSYNSPLHF
TRBV5-1,TRBJ2-1,TRBD1,NA,TGCGCCAGCAGCTCCGGGACAGACTTTTACAATGAGCAGTTCTTC,CASSSGTDFYNEQFF
TRBV7-9,TRBJ1-2,TRBD1,NA,TGTGCCAGCAGCTTAAAGGCGTTGGACAGGGCGTCCTATGGCTACACCTTC,CASSLKALDRASYGYTF
TRBV21-1,TRBJ2-4,NA,NA,TGTGCCAGCCGATATCCCCCAGGGTTGGGCATTCAGTACTTC,CASRYPPGLGIQYF
TRBV5-1,TRBJ1-1,NA,NA,TGCGCCAGCAGCCCCCAGAGTACAGGGAACGGTGAAGCTTTCTTT,CASSPQSTGNGEAFF
TRBV5-4,TRBJ1-1,NA,NA,TGTGCCAGCAGCTTCTTGACGGGTGGGACTGAAGCTTTCTTT,CASSFLTGGTEAFF
TRBV19,TRBJ1-1,NA,NA,TGTGCCAGTAGTTCACACCGGAACACTGAAGCTTTCTTT,CASSSHRNTEAFF
TRBV10-3,TRBJ2-7,TRBD2,NA,TGTGCCATCAGGGGGAGCGGGGGGGCGTACGAGCAGTACTTC,CAIRGSGGAYEQYF
TRBV7-9,TRBJ1-5,NA,few,TGTGCCAGCAGCTTAGCGACGGGGTCGGACAATCAGCCCCAGCATTTT,CASSLATGSDNQPQHF
TRBV10-3,TRBJ2-3,TRBD2,NA,TGTGCCATCAGGCCCGCGGGGGGGCCTACAGATACGCAGTATTTT,CAIRPAGGPTDTQYF
TRBV18,TRBJ2-1,NA,NA,TGTGCCAGCTCACCACCAGGTAGCGGTTACAATGAGCAGTTCTTC,CASSPPGSGYNEQFF
TRBV7-2,TRBJ2-1,TRBD2,few,TGTGCCAGCAGCTTTCTAGCGGGGGGTCACAATGAGCAGTTCTTC,CASSFLAGGHNEQFF
TRBV3-1/TRBV3-2,TRBJ1-1,NA,once,TGTGCCAGCAGCCAAGGAATTGCCGGAGCTTTCTTT,CASSQGIAGAFF
TRBV18,TRBJ1-5,NA,NA,TGTGCCAGCTCACCCGCAGGGGGCAATCAGCCCCAGCATTTT,CASSPAGGNQPQHF
TRBV5-1,TRBJ1-6,TRBD1,once,TGCGCCAGCAGCTTGGGTCATACAGGGGAGGAGAATTCACCCCTCCACTTT,CASSLGHTGEENSPLHF
TRBV20-1,TRBJ1-2,NA,NA,TGCAGTGCTAGTCTCGACAGAAGTGGCTACACCTTC,CSASLDRSGYTF
TRBV19,TRBJ1-1,TRBD1,NA,TGTGCCAGTAGTCCCGACAGGGGGGCGCGAGCTTTCTTT,CASSPDRGARAFF
TRBV9,TRBJ2-1,TRBD2,NA,TGTGCCAGCAGCGCCCATCTATCCAGCGGGGGTTATTACAATGAGCAGTTCTTC,CASSAHLSSGGYYNEQFF
TRBV21-1,TRBJ1-6,NA,NA,TGTGCCAGCAGCAAAGTTGCGAAAACGTCCCGGGACAGGGGGTCCTATAATTCACCCCTCCACTTT,CASSKVAKTSRDRGSYNSPLHF
TRBV12-3/TRBV12-4,TRBJ1-2,NA,NA,TGTGCCAGCAGTTCCCTGGGGGGGTATGGCTACACCTTC,CASSSLGGYGYTF
TRBV5-1,TRBJ2-2,TRBD2,NA,TGCGCCAGCAGCTCTCTTTCGGCGGGGGGGGCCGGGGAGCTGTTTTTT,CASSSLSAGGAGELFF
TRBV24-1,TRBJ2-7,NA,NA,TGTGCCACCTCCCCTGAGGGAAGATCCTACGAGCAGTACTTC,CATSPEGRSYEQYF
TRBV5-1,TRBJ1-3,TRBD1,once,TGCGCCAGCAGCCCGGGAGACAGGGCCTCTGGAAACACCATATATTTT,CASSPGDRASGNTIYF